The rows below give T cell receptor beta chains drawn from one sample of a study of CD8 T cells in Susac syndrome. TCRdb re-analysed the immunoSEQ multiplex PCR reads in MiXCR, keeping a single row per CDR3 protein. This table holds over 300,000 distinct CDR3 sequences, about 91% found once. The sequencing input was CD4+ T cells from PBMCs. Every receptor here comes from a human donor with multiple sclerosis. CDR3s include the opening cysteine and the closing phenylalanine or tryptophan. The order of the fields is V gene, D gene, J gene, clone size, CDR3 protein, CDR3 DNA. The D gene is left open where the match is weak. Clone size is given for some rows only: seen once, a few or many times, or a class if the clone is expanded.

TRBV12-3/TRBV12-4	TRBD2	TRBJ2-2	-	CASSFHMGLASEFGNTGELFF	TGTGCCAGCAGTTTCCACATGGGACTAGCGAGCGAGTTTGGGAACACCGGGGAGCTGTTTTTT
TRBV10-3	TRBD2	TRBJ2-1	once	CAISIAGGRGNEQFF	TGTGCCATCAGTATAGCGGGGGGGCGAGGCAATGAGCAGTTCTTC
TRBV2	-	TRBJ1-1	once	CASRRTNTEAFF	TGTGCCAGCCGGCGGACGAACACTGAAGCTTTCTTT
TRBV6-2/TRBV6-3	-	TRBJ2-7	-	CASSPLRTKSSYEQYF	TGTGCCAGCAGCCCCCTCCGGACTAAGAGCTCCTACGAGCAGTACTTC
TRBV4-3	-	TRBJ2-2	-	CASSQESANTGELFF	TGCGCCAGCAGCCAAGAATCAGCGAACACCGGGGAGCTGTTTTTT
TRBV12-3/TRBV12-4	-	TRBJ2-3	-	CASSFGRGPTDTQYF	TGTGCCAGCAGTTTCGGCAGGGGCCCCACAGATACGCAGTATTTT
TRBV3-1	-	TRBJ2-1	-	CASSSFWGAGVRNEQFF	TGTGCCAGCAGCTCATTTTGGGGGGCGGGAGTGAGGAACGAGCAGTTCTTC
TRBV4-3	-	TRBJ2-7	-	CASSQDDGGIEQYF	TGCGCCAGCAGCCAAGATGATGGCGGTATCGAGCAGTACTTC
TRBV7-9	-	TRBJ1-1	-	CASSKDRTGDTEAFF	TGTGCCAGCAGCAAGGACAGAACGGGGGACACTGAAGCTTTCTTT
TRBV12-3/TRBV12-4	TRBD1	TRBJ1-3	-	CASSSPGTGISGNTIYF	TGTGCCAGCAGTTCACCCGGGACAGGGATCTCTGGAAACACCATATATTTT
TRBV12-3/TRBV12-4	-	TRBJ2-3	-	CASKWGDTDTQYF	TGTGCCTCAAAATGGGGGGATACAGATACGCAGTATTTT
TRBV9	-	TRBJ2-7	-	CASSVGQEGGEQYF	TGTGCCAGCAGCGTAGGACAAGAGGGGGGGGAGCAGTACTTC
TRBV6-1	-	TRBJ1-1	-	CASSPEMNTEAFF	TGTGCCAGCAGTCCCGAAATGAACACTGAAGCTTTCTTT
TRBV20-1	-	TRBJ1-1	once	CSATPITGRLNTEAFF	TGCAGTGCTACCCCTATTACCGGCAGACTGAACACTGAAGCTTTCTTT
TRBV5-1	TRBD1	TRBJ1-2	-	CATRQGYNYGYTF	TGCGCCACCCGACAGGGTTATAACTATGGCTACACCTTC
TRBV6-1	-	TRBJ2-2	-	CASSEGMGPSAGELFF	TGTGCCAGCAGTGAGGGAATGGGCCCCTCCGCCGGGGAGCTGTTTTTT
TRBV6-5	-	TRBJ2-7	-	CASSPGLLGSEQYF	TGTGCCAGCAGCCCGGGACTTCTGGGGTCCGAGCAGTACTTC
TRBV20-1	-	TRBJ2-1	-	CSATRPAGQRYNEQFF	TGCAGTGCTACCCGGCCCGCGGGACAGAGATACAATGAGCAGTTCTTC
TRBV30	-	TRBJ1-1	-	CAWTPAKGRGVDTEAFF	TGTGCCTGGACTCCCGCAAAGGGCAGGGGCGTTGACACTGAAGCTTTCTTT
TRBV5-1	-	TRBJ2-7	-	CASSLSPGNEQYF	TGCGCCAGCAGCTTGTCACCGGGAAACGAGCAGTACTTC
TRBV24-1	TRBD2	TRBJ2-2	-	CATSDPRTSGDTGELFF	TGTGCCACCAGTGATCCCCGGACTAGCGGGGACACCGGGGAGCTGTTTTTT
TRBV6-5	TRBD2	TRBJ2-1	-	CASSYSGLAGVFDNEQFF	TGTGCCAGCAGTTACTCGGGGCTAGCGGGAGTTTTCGACAATGAGCAGTTCTTC
TRBV5-1	TRBD1	TRBJ1-1	-	CASRAGTANTEAFF	TGCGCCAGCAGGGCCGGGACAGCCAACACTGAAGCTTTCTTT
TRBV7-8	TRBD1	TRBJ2-3	-	CASSVSGTGARDTQYF	TGTGCCAGCAGCGTATCCGGGACAGGGGCGAGAGATACGCAGTATTTT
TRBV29-1	TRBD2	TRBJ2-7	-	CSVEATSGNEQYF	TGCAGCGTTGAGGCGACTAGCGGAAACGAGCAGTACTTC